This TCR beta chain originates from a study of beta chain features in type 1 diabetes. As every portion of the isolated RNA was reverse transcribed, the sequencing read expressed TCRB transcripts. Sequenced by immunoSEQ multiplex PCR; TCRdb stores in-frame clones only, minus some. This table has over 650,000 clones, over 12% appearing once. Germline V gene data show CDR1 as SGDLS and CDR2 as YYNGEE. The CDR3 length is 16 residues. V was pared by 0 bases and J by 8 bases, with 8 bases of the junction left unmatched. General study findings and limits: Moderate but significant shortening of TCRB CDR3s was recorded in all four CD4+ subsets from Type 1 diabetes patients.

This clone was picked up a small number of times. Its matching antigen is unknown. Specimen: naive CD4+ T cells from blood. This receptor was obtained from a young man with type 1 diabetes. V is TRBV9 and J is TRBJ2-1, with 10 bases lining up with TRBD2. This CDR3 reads CASSVEQRGGPHEQFF. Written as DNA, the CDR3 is TGTGCCAGCAGCGTAGAACAGCGGGGGGGCCCCCATGAGCAGTTCTTC.